A selection of T cell receptor beta chains follows, all from one sample in a study of OX40 agonist ivuxolimab in advanced cancers. Sequencing was performed with immunoSEQ multiplex PCR; in TCRdb, only in-frame clones are kept and a portion is missing. The repertoire includes about 24,000 clones, approximately 80% of them detected once, and about 1.5% sits in the top ten. Specimen: CD4+ or CD8+ T cells sorted from blood, collected in a trial of the OX40 agonist ivuxolimab. The receptor source for this set is an adult with an advanced solid tumor such as melanoma, head and neck, liver or kidney cancer. CDR3s include the opening cysteine and the closing phenylalanine or tryptophan. The D gene is left open where the match is weak. The size of a clone is reported for some rows only, either as once, few or many, or as a class for expanded clones.

j_gene: TRBJ1-2
d_gene: TRBD1
abundance: .
v_gene: TRBV15
CDR3aa: CATSITGGVNYGYTF
CDR3nt: TGTGCCACCAGCATAACAGGGGGCGTTAACTATGGCTACACCTTC

j_gene: TRBJ1-3
d_gene: .
abundance: .
v_gene: TRBV4-1
CDR3aa: CASSPGTGPGNTIYF
CDR3nt: TGCGCCAGCAGCCCCGGCACAGGTCCTGGAAACACCATATATTTT

j_gene: TRBJ2-7
d_gene: .
abundance: .
v_gene: TRBV28
CDR3aa: CTHPYEQYF
CDR3nt: TGTACTCACCCTTACGAGCAGTACTTC

j_gene: TRBJ1-2
d_gene: .
abundance: .
v_gene: TRBV5-6
CDR3aa: CASSLATNYGYTF
CDR3nt: TGTGCCAGCAGCTTGGCCACCAACTATGGCTACACCTTC

j_gene: TRBJ2-5
d_gene: TRBD2
abundance: .
v_gene: TRBV5-1
CDR3aa: CASRPGLAGETQYF
CDR3nt: TGCGCCAGCAGGCCGGGACTAGCTGGGGAGACCCAGTACTTC

j_gene: TRBJ2-1
d_gene: TRBD2
abundance: .
v_gene: TRBV5-1
CDR3aa: CASSSGTSGNEQFF
CDR3nt: TGCGCCAGCAGCTCCGGGACTAGCGGGAATGAGCAGTTCTTC

j_gene: TRBJ2-4
d_gene: TRBD1
abundance: .
v_gene: TRBV13
CDR3aa: CASSLIRGTGDTKNIQYF
CDR3nt: TGTGCCAGCAGCTTAATAAGGGGAACAGGGGACACCAAAAACATTCAGTACTTC

j_gene: TRBJ1-2
d_gene: TRBD1
abundance: .
v_gene: TRBV19
CDR3aa: CASRTQGHGYGYTF
CDR3nt: TGTGCCAGTAGAACACAGGGGCATGGCTATGGCTACACCTTC

j_gene: TRBJ1-2
d_gene: .
abundance: few
v_gene: TRBV4-2
CDR3aa: CASSRGFNYGYTF
CDR3nt: TGTGCCAGCAGCCGCGGATTTAACTATGGCTACACCTTC

j_gene: TRBJ2-7
d_gene: .
abundance: .
v_gene: TRBV28
CDR3aa: CASSLVFRSSYEQYF
CDR3nt: TGTGCCAGCAGTTTAGTTTTCAGGAGCTCCTACGAGCAGTACTTC

j_gene: TRBJ2-5
d_gene: TRBD1
abundance: few
v_gene: TRBV5-1
CDR3aa: CASSLGTGKRETQYF
CDR3nt: TGCGCCAGCAGCTTGGGGACAGGGAAACGGGAGACCCAGTACTTC

j_gene: TRBJ1-2
d_gene: .
abundance: .
v_gene: TRBV28
CDR3aa: CASSLEGSGYGYTF
CDR3nt: TGTGCCAGCAGTTTGGAGGGGTCGGGATATGGCTACACCTTC

j_gene: TRBJ2-5
d_gene: .
abundance: .
v_gene: TRBV11-2
CDR3aa: CASSLMGGKETQYF
CDR3nt: TGTGCCAGCAGCTTAATGGGTGGGAAAGAGACCCAGTACTTC

j_gene: TRBJ2-1
d_gene: TRBD2
abundance: .
v_gene: TRBV18
CDR3aa: CASSPGTSGISSSYNEQFF
CDR3nt: TGTGCCAGCTCACCAGGGACTAGCGGGATCTCGAGCTCCTACAATGAGCAGTTCTTC

j_gene: TRBJ2-7
d_gene: TRBD1
abundance: .
v_gene: TRBV28
CDR3aa: CASRRTGAQRSSYEQYF
CDR3nt: TGTGCCAGCAGACGGACAGGGGCCCAGCGGAGCTCCTACGAGCAGTACTTC

j_gene: TRBJ2-7
d_gene: .
abundance: .
v_gene: TRBV2
CDR3aa: CASTGRRITYEQYF
CDR3nt: TGTGCCAGCACCGGTAGAAGGATCACCTACGAGCAGTACTTC

j_gene: TRBJ1-1
d_gene: TRBD1
abundance: .
v_gene: TRBV28
CDR3aa: CASSLFYTSDRARRAFF
CDR3nt: TGTGCCAGCAGTTTATTTTACACCTCGGACAGGGCAAGGCGAGCTTTCTTT

j_gene: TRBJ1-1
d_gene: .
abundance: .
v_gene: TRBV30
CDR3aa: CAWSVGRPEAFF
CDR3nt: TGTGCCTGGAGTGTGGGACGACCTGAAGCTTTCTTT

j_gene: TRBJ1-2
d_gene: .
abundance: .
v_gene: TRBV27
CDR3aa: CASSSVGPYGYTF
CDR3nt: TGTGCCAGCAGTTCGGTAGGCCCTTATGGCTACACCTTC

j_gene: TRBJ2-4
d_gene: .
abundance: .
v_gene: TRBV9
CDR3aa: CASSLSSEGNIQYF
CDR3nt: TGTGCCAGCAGCCTCTCTTCCGAAGGGAACATTCAGTACTTC

j_gene: TRBJ2-2
d_gene: .
abundance: .
v_gene: TRBV10-1
CDR3aa: CASPRRDTGELFF
CDR3nt: TGCGCCAGCCCTAGGCGGGACACCGGGGAGCTGTTTTTT

j_gene: TRBJ2-5
d_gene: TRBD2
abundance: .
v_gene: TRBV6-1
CDR3aa: CASSEAREALRGTQYF
CDR3nt: TGTGCCAGCAGTGAAGCGCGGGAGGCCCTAAGGGGGACCCAGTACTTC

j_gene: TRBJ1-2
d_gene: TRBD1
abundance: .
v_gene: TRBV30
CDR3aa: CAWVRGRIGGNYGYTF
CDR3nt: TGTGCCTGGGTCAGGGGGCGAATTGGGGGTAACTATGGCTACACCTTC

j_gene: TRBJ1-5
d_gene: .
abundance: .
v_gene: TRBV7-2
CDR3aa: CASSYQGNQPQHF
CDR3nt: TGTGCCAGCAGCTATCAGGGCAATCAGCCCCAGCATTTT

j_gene: TRBJ2-5
d_gene: TRBD2
abundance: .
v_gene: TRBV28
CDR3aa: CASSPEGLEETQYF
CDR3nt: TGTGCCAGCAGCCCCGAGGGACTAGAAGAGACCCAGTACTTC

j_gene: TRBJ1-5
d_gene: .
abundance: .
v_gene: TRBV2
CDR3aa: CASRFGQFSNQPQHF
CDR3nt: TGTGCCAGCAGATTCGGACAGTTTAGCAATCAGCCCCAGCATTTT

j_gene: TRBJ2-7
d_gene: TRBD1
abundance: .
v_gene: TRBV5-1
CDR3aa: CASSLIQGTGDHEQYF
CDR3nt: TGCGCCAGCAGCTTGATACAAGGGACAGGTGATCACGAGCAGTACTTC

j_gene: TRBJ2-2
d_gene: .
abundance: .
v_gene: TRBV28
CDR3aa: CASGGGAAATGELFF
CDR3nt: TGTGCCAGCGGTGGGGGGGCGGCGGCAACCGGGGAGCTGTTTTTT

j_gene: TRBJ2-3
d_gene: TRBD1
abundance: .
v_gene: TRBV27
CDR3aa: CASTNRDRSTDTQYF
CDR3nt: TGTGCCAGCACTAACCGGGACAGGAGCACAGATACGCAGTATTTT

j_gene: TRBJ2-1
d_gene: .
abundance: few
v_gene: TRBV19
CDR3aa: CASRGASSYNEQFF
CDR3nt: TGTGCCAGTAGGGGGGCGAGCTCCTACAATGAGCAGTTCTTC

j_gene: TRBJ1-4
d_gene: TRBD1
abundance: .
v_gene: TRBV6-5
CDR3aa: CASSYSTGVGNEKLFF
CDR3nt: TGTGCCAGCAGTTACTCAACAGGGGTCGGAAATGAAAAACTGTTTTTT

j_gene: TRBJ2-3
d_gene: .
abundance: .
v_gene: TRBV30
CDR3aa: CAWKGGGIDTQYF
CDR3nt: TGTGCCTGGAAGGGGGGGGGAATAGATACGCAGTATTTT

j_gene: TRBJ1-1
d_gene: TRBD1
abundance: .
v_gene: TRBV10-3
CDR3aa: CAIKGDRANTEAFF
CDR3nt: TGTGCCATCAAAGGGGACAGAGCGAACACTGAAGCTTTCTTT

j_gene: TRBJ2-1
d_gene: .
abundance: .
v_gene: TRBV20-1
CDR3aa: CSAAGTRAQFF
CDR3nt: TGCAGTGCAGCCGGGACCAGGGCGCAGTTCTTC

j_gene: TRBJ2-7
d_gene: TRBD1
abundance: .
v_gene: TRBV5-5
CDR3aa: CASSLVTGGAEAYF
CDR3nt: TGTGCCAGCAGCTTGGTTACAGGGGGAGCCGAGGCGTACTTC

j_gene: TRBJ2-7
d_gene: TRBD1
abundance: once
v_gene: TRBV5-1
CDR3aa: CASSAPGQGYEQYF
CDR3nt: TGCGCCAGCAGCGCCCCGGGACAGGGCTACGAGCAGTACTTC

j_gene: TRBJ2-6
d_gene: .
abundance: .
v_gene: TRBV20-1
CDR3aa: CSALVPERYF
CDR3nt: TGCAGTGCTTTAGTCCCCGAGCGGTACTTC

j_gene: TRBJ2-3
d_gene: TRBD2
abundance: .
v_gene: TRBV19
CDR3aa: CASSLQVLAGDQAGWPQYF
CDR3nt: TGTGCCAGTAGTCTCCAAGTTTTAGCGGGGGACCAGGCGGGCTGGCCGCAGTATTTT

j_gene: TRBJ2-7
d_gene: TRBD2
abundance: .
v_gene: TRBV7-3
CDR3aa: CASSLVAGGPGEQYF
CDR3nt: TGTGCCAGCAGCTTAGTAGCGGGAGGGCCTGGCGAGCAGTACTTC

j_gene: TRBJ2-3
d_gene: .
abundance: .
v_gene: TRBV7-2
CDR3aa: CASSLSSAGTDTQYF
CDR3nt: TGTGCCAGCAGCTTAAGTAGTGCGGGAACAGATACGCAGTATTTT

j_gene: TRBJ2-3
d_gene: .
abundance: .
v_gene: TRBV7-2
CDR3aa: CASSRTGDTQYF
CDR3nt: TGTGCCAGCAGCCGCACGGGGGATACGCAGTATTTT

j_gene: TRBJ1-3
d_gene: .
abundance: once
v_gene: TRBV7-9
CDR3aa: CASSRQENTIYF
CDR3nt: TGTGCCAGCAGCCGACAGGAAAACACCATATATTTT

j_gene: TRBJ2-7
d_gene: TRBD2
abundance: .
v_gene: TRBV11-2
CDR3aa: CASLPIGTRGRKYEQYF
CDR3nt: TGTGCCAGCTTACCGATAGGGACGCGGGGGAGGAAGTACGAGCAGTACTTC

j_gene: TRBJ2-3
d_gene: .
abundance: .
v_gene: TRBV19
CDR3aa: CASSTRGLTTDTQYF
CDR3nt: TGTGCCAGTAGTACCCGGGGTCTGACCACAGATACGCAGTATTTT

j_gene: TRBJ1-5
d_gene: .
abundance: .
v_gene: TRBV30
CDR3aa: CAWASGTDQPQHF
CDR3nt: TGTGCCTGGGCCTCAGGGACGGATCAGCCCCAGCATTTT

j_gene: TRBJ1-3
d_gene: TRBD1
abundance: .
v_gene: TRBV7-6
CDR3aa: CASSRRGPGNTIYF
CDR3nt: TGTGCCAGCAGTCGGAGGGGGCCTGGAAACACCATATATTTT

j_gene: TRBJ2-5
d_gene: .
abundance: .
v_gene: TRBV6-1
CDR3aa: CASSDAGGKETQYF
CDR3nt: TGTGCCAGCAGTGACGCTGGGGGGAAAGAGACCCAGTACTTC

j_gene: TRBJ2-1
d_gene: .
abundance: .
v_gene: TRBV2
CDR3aa: CASRLLGIYNEQFF
CDR3nt: TGTGCCAGCAGGTTACTAGGGATCTACAATGAGCAGTTCTTC

j_gene: TRBJ1-1
d_gene: .
abundance: .
v_gene: TRBV7-2
CDR3aa: CASSLGGRMNTEAFF
CDR3nt: TGTGCCAGCAGCTTAGGGGGCAGGATGAACACTGAAGCTTTCTTT

j_gene: TRBJ1-2
d_gene: TRBD1
abundance: .
v_gene: TRBV28
CDR3aa: CASSYQGGNYGYTF
CDR3nt: TGTGCCAGCAGTTACCAGGGGGGGAACTATGGCTACACCTTC

j_gene: TRBJ2-3
d_gene: .
abundance: .
v_gene: TRBV15
CDR3aa: CATSRDPEDTQYF
CDR3nt: TGTGCCACCAGCAGAGATCCGGAAGATACGCAGTATTTT

j_gene: TRBJ2-7
d_gene: .
abundance: .
v_gene: TRBV6-5
CDR3aa: CASRRSRNSCEQYF
CDR3nt: TGTGCCAGCAGGCGCTCAAGGAACTCCTGCGAGCAGTACTTC

j_gene: TRBJ1-3
d_gene: .
abundance: .
v_gene: TRBV6-1
CDR3aa: CASTLTDGPGNTIYF
CDR3nt: TGTGCCAGCACTCTAACGGACGGGCCTGGAAACACCATATATTTT

j_gene: TRBJ1-1
d_gene: .
abundance: .
v_gene: TRBV14
CDR3aa: CASSQGTRVAFF
CDR3nt: TGTGCCAGCAGCCAAGGAACCCGGGTTGCTTTCTTT